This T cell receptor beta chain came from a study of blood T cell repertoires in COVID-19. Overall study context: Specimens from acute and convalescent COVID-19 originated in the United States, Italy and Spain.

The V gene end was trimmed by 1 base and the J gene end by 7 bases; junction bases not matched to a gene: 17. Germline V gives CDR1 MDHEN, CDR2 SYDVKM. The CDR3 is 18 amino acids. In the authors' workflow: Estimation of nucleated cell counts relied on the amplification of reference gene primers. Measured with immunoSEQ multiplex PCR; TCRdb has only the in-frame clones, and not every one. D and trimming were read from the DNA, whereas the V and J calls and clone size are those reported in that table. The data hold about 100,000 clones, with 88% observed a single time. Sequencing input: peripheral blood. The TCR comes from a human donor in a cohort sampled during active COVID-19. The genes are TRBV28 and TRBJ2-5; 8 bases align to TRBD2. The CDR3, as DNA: TGTGCCAGCAGTTTATCTAGTATTGGGGCCGGGAGGGAGCGGACCCAGTACTTC. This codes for CASSLSSIGAGRERTQYF. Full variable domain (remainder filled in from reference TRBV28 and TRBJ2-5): DVKVTQSSRYLVKRTGEKVFLECVQDMDHENMFWYRQDPGLGLRLIYFSYDVKMKEKGDIPEGYSVSREKKERFSLILESASTNQTSMYLCASSLSSIGAGRERTQYFGPGTRLLVL.